Below are 7 T cell receptor beta chains sequenced from a single sample in a study of blood T cells in healthy people across ages. A second PCR, run for about 7 to 11 cycles, used a sample-barcoded 5' primer plus a J-beta primer mix. TCRdb re-called the 5' RACE reads through MiXCR, storing one row per CDR3 protein. The sample includes 1.5 million to 2 million distinct CDR3 sequences, 25% to 30% seen only once; the top ten take around 7.7%. Material for sequencing was blood. The receptors originated from a woman under 40 in good health.

This clonotype was seen a few times. The chain combines TRBV5-1 with TRBJ2-3, with D possibly matching TRBD2 (7 bases). This CDR3 spans 15 amino acids. Germline assignment: CDR1 SGHRS and CDR2 YFSETQ. V lost 4 bases and J 5 bases, leaving 17 bases between the germline ends. CDR3 protein: CASSGGRGPLDTQYF. DNA for the CDR3: TGCGCCAGCAGCGGAGGGCGGGGGCCGCTAGATACGCAGTATTTT.

This clonotype occurred once. A much bigger clone sits one base away, suggesting this may be a read error. The chain joins TRBV29-1 to TRBJ2-5, with 8 bases identical to TRBD1. The end of the DNA fits TRBJ2-4 better, so the J call may be wrong. There are 12 residues in the CDR3. From germline, CDR1 is SQVTM and CDR2 ANQGSEA. The CDR3 loop reads CSALTGGDIQYF. CDR3 nucleotide sequence: TGCAGCGCCTTAACAGGGGGTGACATTCAGTACTTC.

This chain connects TRBV20-1 to TRBJ2-7; D tentatively fits TRBD1 or TRBD2 (5 bases each). The CDR3 covers 14 residues. Trimming shortened V by 5 bases and J by 4 bases, and 18 bases separated the two germline ends. Germline CDR1 reads DFQATT; CDR2 reads SNEGSKA (reference sequence). CDR3 amino acids: CSARPGTPVYEQYF. The CDR3 nucleotides are TGCAGTGCTCGTCCCGGGACCCCGGTTTACGAGCAGTACTTC.

This clonotype was picked up a small number of times. V is TRBV7-9 and J is TRBJ2-5; 10 bases fit TRBD1. This CDR3 contains 16 residues. The germline gives CDR1 SEHNR, CDR2 FQNEAQ (reference sequence). Trimming cost V 1 base and J 2 bases; bases outside gene matches: 4. The CDR3 bases are TGTGCCAGCAGCTTAGATTGGACAGGGGGACAAGAGACCCAGTACTTC. Its translation: CASSLDWTGGQETQYF.

The chain couples TRBV12-3 or TRBV12-4 to TRBJ2-7; either TRBD1 or TRBD2 may fit D (5 bases each). The ends were cut back, 5 bases at V and 5 bases at J, with 19 bases in the middle. This CDR3 has 15 residues. The CDR3 DNA is TGTGCCAGCAGTCTGGGGGACGGGCGAGGCGACGAGCAGTACTTC. Protein product: CASSLGDGRGDEQYF.

This clonotype was observed at least ten times. This chain joins TRBV12-3 or TRBV12-4 and TRBJ2-3, with D hard to call. The CDR3 has 16 amino acids. The germline V and J ends were trimmed by 6 bases and 0 bases, with 16 bases remaining between them. The CDR3 sequence is CASSRQPYSSTDTQYF. CDR3 DNA: TGTGCCAGCAGCCGACAACCTTATTCTAGCACAGATACGCAGTATTTT.

This clonotype appeared a few times. A read error may explain this, as a much larger clone is one base away. The V gene is TRBV16, the J gene TRBJ1-2; D not resolved. Germline values: CDR1 KGHSY, CDR2 FQNENV. The CDR3 loop spans 12 amino acids. CDR3 sequence (DNA): TGTGCCGGCAGCCAATCGGCGGATGGCTACACCTTC. It translates to CAGSQSADGYTF.